A selection of T cell receptor beta chains follows, all from one sample in a study of quantifying T cell responses using KT2 cells. Each CDR3 protein is one row after TCRdb ran MiXCR on the UMI-ligation and nested PCR reads. The table includes 25,000 to 35,000 distinct CDR3 sequences, around 10% detected once. Sample: PBMCs spiked with cells of the T cell clone KT2. All receptors derive from a human donor. Both conserved end residues are part of each CDR3. D genes are given only for firm matches. Expanded clones are given a class, and other clones once, few, many or no size at all.

j_call v_call clone_size d_call cdr3_nt cdr3_aa
TRBJ1-6 TRBV12-3/TRBV12-4 NA NA TGTGCCAGCAGTTCCGTCGGGACAAGGCATAATTCACCCCTCCACTTT CASSSVGTRHNSPLHF
TRBJ2-2 TRBV4-2 many NA TGTGCCAGCAGCCCCCGGGCTGAGGGGAGAACCGGGGAGCTGTTTTTT CASSPRAEGRTGELFF
TRBJ1-4 TRBV6-6 many NA TGTGCCAGCAGTTACTCACAGGGAGAGGTTCGGGAAAAACTGTTTTTT CASSYSQGEVREKLFF
TRBJ1-2 TRBV12-5 NA NA TGTGCTAGTGGTTTGGTATTCCCCATCTTTTGGCAGCAATCCTGGTTTAACTATGGCTACACCTTC CASGLVFPIFWQQSWFNYGYTF
TRBJ2-1 TRBV2 NA TRBD2 TGTGCCAGCAGTCCAAGCGGGGGGGCCTACAATGAGCAGTTCTTC CASSPSGGAYNEQFF
TRBJ2-3 TRBV29-1 many TRBD2 TGCAGCGTTGAAGTGGGACTAGCGGGAGGGTATTTT CSVEVGLAGGYF
TRBJ1-1 TRBV11-2 few NA TGTGCCAGCAGCTTAAATTCACAGGGAGTCACTGAAGCTTTCTTT CASSLNSQGVTEAFF
TRBJ2-4 TRBV21-1 few NA TGTGCCAGCAGCACTTCTCCAGGGGGCGATACCTGCCCCTTAGCCAAAAACATTCAGTACTTC CASSTSPGGDTCPLAKNIQYF
TRBJ2-3 TRBV20-1 NA NA TGCAGTGCTAGGGGGGGCGGGGCCGACACAGATACGCAGTATTTT CSARGGGADTDTQYF
TRBJ1-3 TRBV14 few NA TGTGCCAGCAGCCAAGAATCCGCGCTTAGGCGACGCACCATATATTTT CASSQESALRRRTIYF
TRBJ2-3 TRBV6-5 many NA TGTGCCAGCAGTTACTCCGATGGAGCAGATACGCAGTATTTT CASSYSDGADTQYF
TRBJ1-3 TRBV12-3/TRBV12-4 many NA TGTGCCAGCAGTCCCAGGGTAGGGTCTGGAAACACCATATATTTT CASSPRVGSGNTIYF
TRBJ2-1 TRBV4-3 NA NA TGCGCCAGCAGCCGGTTAGTAGCCGTCCATGAGCAGTTCTTC CASSRLVAVHEQFF
TRBJ2-1 TRBV20-1 many TRBD2 TGCAGTGCTAGAGAGCCTAGCGGGGACTACAATGAGCAGTTCTTC CSAREPSGDYNEQFF
TRBJ2-3 TRBV5-1 many NA TGCGCCAGCAGCACCGGACGAGATACGCAGTATTTT CASSTGRDTQYF
TRBJ2-7 TRBV29-1 many NA TGCAGCGTTGAAGTTCAAGGTGCCTACGAGCAGTACTTC CSVEVQGAYEQYF
TRBJ2-7 TRBV27 many TRBD2 TGTGCCAGCAGTTCCACCCGGACTAGCGGGACCTACGAGCAGTACTTC CASSSTRTSGTYEQYF
TRBJ2-1 TRBV7-2 NA NA TGTGTCAGCAGCATTTCTGACCGCCAGTTCTTC CVSSISDRQFF
TRBJ1-2 TRBV11-3 few TRBD1 TGTGCCAGCAGCGAGGGGGCCAGTGGCTACACCTTC CASSEGASGYTF
TRBJ2-3 TRBV6-5 many NA TGTGCCAGCAGCCGGGACAATTCCGGGGCAGATACGCAGTATTTT CASSRDNSGADTQYF
TRBJ1-1 TRBV6-2/TRBV6-3 few TRBD1 TGTGCCAGCATCGGACAGGGGAAGACTGAAGCTTTCTTT CASIGQGKTEAFF
TRBJ2-3 TRBV2 many NA TGTGCCAGCAGTGAAATGTTCCGATCTCTGGGCACAGATACGCAGTATTTT CASSEMFRSLGTDTQYF
TRBJ2-3 TRBV30 many TRBD2 TGTGCCTGGAGGACTAGCGGGGGCGGTACGCAGTATTTT CAWRTSGGGTQYF
TRBJ1-6 TRBV4-3 large NA TGCGCCAGCAGCCAGGAGGGGATCTATAATTCACCCCTCCACTTT CASSQEGIYNSPLHF
TRBJ2-7 TRBV7-4 few NA TGTGCCAGCAGCTTTCTTCCTGGCGGAGCCTACGAGCAGTACTTC CASSFLPGGAYEQYF
TRBJ2-3 TRBV5-8 many NA TGTGCCAGCAGCTTGGGGGGGGCCAGCACAGATACGCAGTATTTT CASSLGGASTDTQYF
TRBJ1-3 TRBV11-2 many NA TGTGCCAGCAGCTCCCCAGGCTCTGGAAACACCATATATTTT CASSSPGSGNTIYF
TRBJ2-3 TRBV4-3 few TRBD2 TGCGCCAGCAGCCAAGATTCCCGACTAGCGGGTACGCAGTATTTT CASSQDSRLAGTQYF
TRBJ2-2 TRBV25-1 many NA TGTGCCAGCTCCGGCCAGCGCACGGGTAACACCGGGGAGCTGTTTTTT CASSGQRTGNTGELFF
TRBJ2-1 TRBV7-2 many TRBD2 TGTGCCAGCAGCTCACATAGCGGGAGGTCCTACAATGAGCAGTTCTTC CASSSHSGRSYNEQFF
TRBJ2-1 TRBV10-2 NA TRBD1 TGCGCCAGCACCGAACCAGGGACAGGGGATGAGCAGTTCTTC CASTEPGTGDEQFF
TRBJ2-5 TRBV29-1 NA NA TGCAGCGTTGAGTGGGCTAGCAGCCGGGAGACCCAGTACTTC CSVEWASSRETQYF
TRBJ1-5 TRBV20-1 few NA TGCAGTGCTAGAGTTCCGGGTATAATAGAACCCCAGCATTTT CSARVPGIIEPQHF
TRBJ2-1 TRBV7-3 few TRBD2 TGTGCCAGCAGCTCATCGGGACTAGCGGGCCTCAATGAGCAGTTCTTC CASSSSGLAGLNEQFF
TRBJ2-1 TRBV7-2 few NA TGTGCCAGCAGCATTTCTGACCGCCAGTTCTTC CASSISDRQFF